These 16 T cell receptor beta chains came from one sample sequenced in a study of blood T cell repertoires in COVID-19. Profiled with immunoSEQ multiplex PCR; TCRdb holds only in-frame clones, not every one. The sample carries more than 95,000 clones, about four fifths recorded once. Sequenced sample: peripheral blood. Receptors originate from a man in his thirties or forties with COVID-19, enrolled during active disease.

The rearrangement links TRBV11-2 to TRBJ2-1; 8 bases match TRBD2. The CDR3 is 13 amino acids. Germline V gives CDR1 SGHAT, CDR2 FQNNGV. The V and J ends lost 5 bases and 12 bases, in that order; junction bases with no gene match: 9. The CDR3 nucleotides read TGTGCCAGCAGCCAGGGACTAGTTACTGGGCAGTTCTTC. It is translated as CASSQGLVTGQFF.

The rearrangement joins TRBV27 to TRBJ1-1; 7 bases align to TRBD1. Germline loops: CDR1 MNHEY, CDR2 SMNVEV (reference sequence). The V gene end was trimmed by 5 bases and the J gene end by 11 bases; junction bases not matched to a gene: 8. The CDR3 is 12 amino acids. The CDR3 DNA sequence: TGTGCCAGCAGTCTTGGGACAGAACGGGCTTTCTTT. Its translation is CASSLGTERAFF.

This clone was seen more than once but under ten times. This chain links TRBV3-1 (or the pseudogene TRBV3-2) with TRBJ1-1; no firm D call. V lost 3 bases and J lost 3, with 11 bases in between. This CDR3 contains 14 residues. Per the germline V gene, CDR1 is LGHDT and CDR2 is YNNKEL (reference sequence). Here the CDR3 DNA reads TGTGCCAGCAGCCACGGGAGCGGGGACACTGAAGCTTTCTTT. Translation gives CASSHGSGDTEAFF.

This chain links TRBV11-2 with TRBJ1-3; weak D call: TRBD1 (6 bases). Trimming removed 1 base at V and 4 bases at J, with 8 bases between. Germline-derived CDR1 and CDR2 are SGHAT and FQNNGV. This CDR3 has 14 amino acids. The CDR3 spells CASSLAGEGNTIYF. In DNA form, the CDR3 reads TGTGCCAGCAGCTTAGCAGGGGAAGGAAACACCATATATTTT.

This clone was picked up many times. The V call is TRBV2, the J call TRBJ2-2; 7 bases map to TRBD1. CDR1 and CDR2 from the germline V gene are SNHLY and FYNNEI. Losses at the gene ends were 4 bases for V and 6 bases for J; bases not matched to a gene: 8. The CDR3 sequence is 15 residues long. The CDR3 nucleotides read TGTGCCAGCAGTGGAGGACAGGTTTCCCCCGGGGAGCTGTTTTTT. It translates to CASSGGQVSPGELFF. Supplemented by reference TRBV2 and TRBJ2-2, the full variable domain reads EPEVTQTPSHQVTQMGQEVILRCVPISNHLYFYWYRQILGQKVEFLVSFYNNEISEKSEIFDDQFSVERPDGSNFTLKIRSTKLEDSAMYFCASSGGQVSPGELFFGEGSRLTVL.

This clone was recorded at least ten times. V usage is TRBV12-3 or TRBV12-4 and J usage is TRBJ2-7; tentatively, D is TRBD1 (5 bases). Trimming removed 6 bases at V and 5 bases at J, with 11 bases between. This CDR3 has 12 amino acids. DNA for the CDR3: TGTGCCAGCAGCCTACAGGTAAACGAGCAGTACTTC. It specifies CASSLQVNEQYF.

The CDR3 region has the DNA TGTGCCACGGGGACATCTGATGGCTACACCTTC. Translation: CATGTSDGYTF. V gene TRBV24-1 combines with J gene TRBJ1-2; D is perhaps TRBD1 (6 bases). In germline, CDR1 is KGHDR, CDR2 SFDVKD. Deletions cut 10 bases from V and 6 bases from J, with 11 bases between. This CDR3 is built from 11 residues.

The chain uses TRBV19 and TRBJ1-1; TRBD1 matches at 7 bases. CDR3 length equals 14 residues. The germline V gene has CDR1 LNHDA and CDR2 SQIVND (reference sequence). The V segment lost 6 bases and the J segment 5 bases; nucleotides outside the gene matches: 9. This CDR3 reads CASSDIQGNTEAFF. For the CDR3, the DNA is TGTGCCAGTAGCGATATACAGGGGAATACTGAAGCTTTCTTT.

CDR3 nucleotide sequence: TGTGCCAGTAGTATCGGGGGGTACACTGAAGCTTTCTTT. It codes for CASSIGGYTEAFF. The chain carries TRBV19 and TRBJ1-1; tentative D call: TRBD1 (5 bases). The germline gives CDR1 LNHDA, CDR2 SQIVND (reference sequence). The CDR3 spans 13 residues. The V end lost 3 bases, the J end lost 3 bases, and 8 bases lay between the germline ends.

The chain combines TRBV2 with TRBJ1-3; D remains ambiguous. The germline V gene has CDR1 SNHLY and CDR2 FYNNEI. V lost 8 bases, J lost 0 bases, and 5 bases lay in between. This CDR3 contains 12 residues. The CDR3 loop reads CASCGSGNTIYF. CDR3 nucleotides: TGTGCCAGCTGCGGCTCTGGAAACACCATATATTTT.

This clone was seen just once. The CDR3 DNA reads as TGTGCCAGCAGGGACAGGGCGATCTCTGGAAACACCATATATTTT. Protein sequence: CASRDRAISGNTIYF. The chain is built from TRBV6-6 and TRBJ1-3; 8 nucleotides line up with TRBD1. The CDR3 covers 15 residues. Germline V gene lookup returns CDR1 MNHNY and CDR2 SVGAGI (reference sequence). The trim removed 6 bases at V and 0 bases at J, leaving 4 bases unmatched.

V usage is TRBV24-1 and J usage is TRBJ2-5; 10 nucleotides agree with TRBD1. The CDR3 spans 15 residues. The V gene end was trimmed by 9 bases and the J gene end by 2 bases; junction bases not matched to a gene: 8. From germline, CDR1 is KGHDR and CDR2 SFDVKD. The CDR3 nucleotides are TGTGCCACCGCGGCTCGGGACAGGGGTCAAGAGACCCAGTACTTC. This encodes CATAARDRGQETQYF.

The chain links TRBV9 to TRBJ2-1, with D maybe TRBD1 (5 bases). Germline loops: CDR1 SGDLS, CDR2 YYNGEE. The CDR3 is 14 amino acids. With 3 bases removed from V and 4 bases from J, the gap between germline ends came to 11 bases. The CDR3 sequence is CASSGRTQYNEQFF. The DNA of the CDR3 is TGTGCCAGCAGCGGAAGGACACAGTACAATGAGCAGTTCTTC.

This clone was observed once. This chain joins TRBV7-6 and TRBJ1-6; the D is unclear. The germline CDR1 and CDR2 sequences are SGHVS and FNYEAQ. Trimming stripped 5 bases from V and 2 bases from J, with 13 bases between. The CDR3 contains 16 residues. CDR3 loop: CASSPRRSTYNSPLHF. As DNA, the CDR3 is TGTGCCAGCAGCCCTCGGAGGAGTACCTATAATTCACCCCTCCACTTT.

This clone is a singleton in its sample. The chain uses TRBV18 and TRBJ1-2, with TRBD1 matching over 8 bases. This CDR3 has 15 residues. Per germline, CDR1 KGHSH and CDR2 LQKENI. The V gene end was trimmed by 3 bases and the J gene end by 2 bases; junction bases not matched to a gene: 5. The CDR3 sequence: CASSPDRALNYGYTF. Here the CDR3 DNA reads TGTGCCAGCTCACCGGACAGGGCTTTGAACTATGGCTACACCTTC.

This chain connects TRBV7-9 to TRBJ2-7; maybe TRBD1 (6 bases). From germline, CDR1 is SEHNR and CDR2 FQNEAQ (reference sequence). With 5 bases removed from V and 6 bases from J, the gap between germline ends came to 17 bases. CDR3 length equals 14 residues. The CDR3: CASSIGQLRSEQYF. CDR3 bases: TGTGCCAGCAGCATCGGACAGCTTAGATCCGAGCAGTACTTC. Supplemented by reference TRBV7-9 and TRBJ2-7, the full variable domain reads DTGVSQNPRHKITKRGQNVTFRCDPISEHNRLYWYRQTLGQGPEFLTYFQNEAQLEKSRLLSDRFSAERPKGSFSTLEIQRTEQGDSAMYLCASSIGQLRSEQYFGPGTRLTVT.